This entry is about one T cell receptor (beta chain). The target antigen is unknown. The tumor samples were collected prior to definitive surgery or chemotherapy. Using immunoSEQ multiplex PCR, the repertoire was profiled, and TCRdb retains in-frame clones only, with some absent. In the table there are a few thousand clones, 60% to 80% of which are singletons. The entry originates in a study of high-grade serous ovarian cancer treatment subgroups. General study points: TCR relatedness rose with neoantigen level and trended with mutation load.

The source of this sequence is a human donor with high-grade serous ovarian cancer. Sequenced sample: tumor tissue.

For the CDR3, the DNA is TGTGCCAGCAGACAGGTTTCTGGTAACACCGGGGAGCTGTTTTTT. Translating gives CASRQVSGNTGELFF. The genes are TRBV4-2 and TRBJ2-2; a possible D gene is TRBD1 (5 bases). Germline V gene lookup returns CDR1 LGHNA and CDR2 YNFKEQ. V lost 6 bases and J 2 bases, leaving 13 bases between the germline ends. The CDR3 extends over 15 amino acids.